Included here is one T cell receptor (beta chain) sequence, with context. The sample originates from a study of identical twins. TCRdb reprocessed the 5' RACE reads with MiXCR, giving one entry per CDR3 protein. This table holds a few hundred thousand distinct CDR3 sequences, about 8.9% found once. The same specimen was also included in a second study, on yellow fever vaccine responses in identical twins.

The source is a woman under 30 in good health. The source material was CD8+ T cells sorted from blood.

The CDR3 DNA is TGTGCCAGCAGTCCCAGCGGCGGTCGATACGAGCAGTACTTC. Translating gives CASSPSGGRYEQYF. The rearrangement joins TRBV27 to TRBJ2-7; D may be TRBD2 (5 bases). CDR1 is MNHEY and CDR2 is SMNVEV in the germline V gene (reference sequence). With 5 bases removed from V and 4 bases from J, the gap between germline ends came to 15 bases. The length of the CDR3 is 14 residues.